The clone carrying this T cell receptor beta chain has at least ten counts. What it binds is not known. This sample is part of a study of early T cells in non-severe SARS-CoV-2 infection. The CDR3 is 14 amino acids. The germline V and J ends were trimmed by 1 base and 7 bases, with 13 bases remaining between them. Germline V gene data show CDR1 as MNHEY and CDR2 as SMNVEV (reference sequence). Study-wide results and caveats: Matches to VDJdb favored anti-spike CD8 responses and missed private and CD4 specificities.

Individual cDNA molecules each received unique molecular identifiers attached to them. MiXCR, applied by TCRdb to the 5' RACE reads, yields one record per CDR3 protein. The sample has around 50,000 distinct CDR3 sequences; 4% to 5% are singletons. The sequence came from an adult who was a healthcare worker with PCR-confirmed SARS-CoV-2 infection or an uninfected control (not recorded which). This chain uses TRBV27 with TRBJ1-1; D ambiguous. The sample was whole blood. CDR3 sequence reads: CASSLLSSSREAFF. CDR3 bases: TGTGCCAGCAGTTTATTATCCTCGTCCCGTGAAGCTTTCTTT.